Included here is one TCR beta chain sequence, with context. The data were obtained in a study of T cell changes during pregnancy in multiple sclerosis. The germline V gene has CDR1 MGHRA and CDR2 YSYEKL. With V trimmed by 3 bases and J by 5 bases, 3 bases remained unmatched. CDR3 size: 15 residues. The data were produced by immunoSEQ multiplex PCR, yet TCRdb's version contains in-frame clones alone and is incomplete. The data show around 30,000 clones, roughly 87% seen once. The sequence was obtained from a female donor with multiple sclerosis, enrolled in a pregnancy study. The chain links TRBV4-1 to TRBJ1-4; TRBD1 aligns across 10 bases. The sequenced sample was CD8+ T cells from peripheral blood mononuclear cells, obtained in the first trimester of pregnancy. CDR3 amino acids: CASSQLDRGNEKLFF. CDR3 nucleotide sequence: TGCGCCAGCAGCCAGCTGGACAGGGGGAATGAAAAACTGTTTTTT.